This T cell receptor (beta chain) emerged from a study of blood T cells in healthy people across ages. Study outcomes and limitations: Naive T cell percentage by flow cytometry tracked strongly with beta diversity.

As regards this clonotype: Its antigen is not known.

V was cut by 5 bases and J by 4 bases, with 18 bases left in between. CDR3 size: 15 residues. CDR1 and CDR2 from the germline V gene are DFQATT and SNEGSKA (reference sequence). Alongside a J-beta primer mix, a sample-barcoded 5' primer served in a second PCR lasting 7 to 11 cycles. TCRdb processed the 5' RACE reads anew with MiXCR; each CDR3 protein has one entry. The sample records about 800,000 distinct CDR3 sequences, 58% being singletons. The sequenced sample consisted of blood. The chain carries TRBV20-1 and TRBJ2-1; TRBD2 is a possible D gene (6 bases). The origin of this receptor is a man aged 30 to 45 in good health. The CDR3 loop reads CSAPRMGLNYNEQFF. The CDR3 DNA follows: TGCAGTGCTCCTCGTATGGGACTTAATTACAATGAGCAGTTCTTC.